This passage covers 31 T cell receptor beta chains from one sample sequenced in a study of beta chain features in type 1 diabetes. General study points: Among patients with Type 1 diabetes, TCRB CDR3s were moderately but significantly shorter in every one of the four CD4+ subsets.

Which antigens these TCRs recognize remains unknown. As every portion of the isolated RNA was reverse transcribed, the sequencing read expressed TCRB transcripts. Method: immunoSEQ multiplex PCR; TCRdb's copy keeps in-frame clones and lacks some. The sample yields a few hundred thousand clones, roughly 20% seen once. The specimen was naive CD4+ T cells from blood. The receptors here all came from a woman aged 40 to 55 with type 1 diabetes.

This clone came up a few times. This sequence joins TRBV4-3 and TRBJ2-4; 11 nucleotides line up with TRBD2. The CDR3 length is 19 residues. Germline V CDR1 and CDR2: LGHNA, YSLEER. The ends lost 0 bases at V and 1 base at J; junction bases unmatched: 8. The chain's CDR3 is CASSQDTSGSDKAKNIQYF. DNA of the CDR3: TGCGCCAGCAGCCAAGACACTAGCGGGAGCGACAAGGCCAAAAACATTCAGTACTTC.

This rearrangement joins TRBV2 to TRBJ2-5; TRBD2 is a possible D gene (7 bases). The germline CDR1 and CDR2 sequences are SNHLY and FYNNEI. The CDR3 runs to 15 residues. V shed 3 bases and J shed 5 bases, with 16 bases lying between them. The CDR3 DNA sequence: TGTGCCAGCAGTGATCAAGGGGGGGTCCGCGAGACCCAGTACTTC. It encodes CASSDQGGVRETQYF.

The chain is built from TRBV9 and TRBJ2-1; a possible D gene is TRBD2 (6 bases). Per the germline V gene, CDR1 is SGDLS and CDR2 is YYNGEE. Trimming left V 0 bases short and J 2 bases short, with 12 bases between. CDR3 size: 16 residues. DNA for the CDR3: TGTGCCAGCAGCGTAGCCCGATCTAGCGCCTACAATGAGCAGTTCTTC. Translation: CASSVARSSAYNEQFF.

This clone showed up just once. The DNA of the CDR3 is TGCAGCGTCCCCGGGACAGGGACCACAGATACGCAGTATTTT. Its protein is CSVPGTGTTDTQYF. This rearrangement joins TRBV29-1 to TRBJ2-3, with 9 bases matching TRBD1. CDR1 and CDR2 (germline): SQVTM, ANQGSEA. V lost 6 bases to trimming and J lost 2 bases; unmatched junction nucleotides: 6. The CDR3 sequence is 14 residues long.

The chain employs TRBV6-5 and TRBJ2-7, with unresolved D. The CDR3 contains 13 residues. The V end was cut by 0 bases, the J end by 3 bases, with 6 bases between. Germline V gene sequence: CDR1 MNHEY, CDR2 SVGAGI. The CDR3 nucleotides are TGTGCCAGCAGTTACTCCTACAGCTACGAGCAGTACTTC. Its protein is CASSYSYSYEQYF.

This chain links TRBV28 with TRBJ1-5; D unresolved. V dropped 6 bases and J dropped 1 base, with 13 bases sitting between them. CDR3 length equals 15 residues. Germline assignment: CDR1 MDHEN and CDR2 SYDVKM. CDR3 residues: CASRKEGSSNQPQHF. The DNA for the CDR3 is TGTGCCAGCAGGAAGGAGGGCAGCAGCAATCAGCCCCAGCATTTT.

The chain employs TRBV15 and TRBJ1-4; the match to TRBD1 covers 9 bases. V lost 1 base, J lost 5 bases, and 5 bases stayed unmatched. This CDR3 spans 16 amino acids. Germline loops: CDR1 LNHNV, CDR2 YYDKDF (reference sequence). DNA of the CDR3: TGTGCCACCAGCAGAGGGACAGGGGAAACGAATGAAAAACTGTTTTTT. This encodes CATSRGTGETNEKLFF. Using reference TRBV15 and TRBJ1-4 for the parts outside the CDR3, the full variable domain is DAMVIQNPRYQVTQFGKPVTLSCSQTLNHNVMYWYQQKSSQAPKLLFHYYDKDFNNEADTPDNFQSRRPNTSFCFLDIRSPGLGDTAMYLCATSRGTGETNEKLFFGSGTQLSVL.

This clone was picked up a small number of times. The chain links TRBV30 to TRBJ2-7; D remains ambiguous. The CDR3 totals 14 residues. V dropped 4 bases and J dropped 0 bases, with 13 bases sitting between them. Germline CDR1 GTSNPN, CDR2 SVGIG (reference sequence). The CDR3 DNA reads TGTGCCTGGATGGAGACTCCTAACTCCTACGAGCAGTACTTC. Amino acids: CAWMETPNSYEQYF.

Here the CDR3 DNA reads TGTGCCAGCAGCGGCCGGGGGACTAGCGCCTACGAGCAGTACTTC. Its protein product is CASSGRGTSAYEQYF. The chain is built from TRBV9 and TRBJ2-7, with 10 bases that match TRBD2. Germline-derived CDR1 and CDR2 are SGDLS and YYNGEE. Trimming removed 3 bases from V and 2 bases from J; junction bases left unmatched: 5. CDR3 length: 15 residues.

The V gene is TRBV9, the J gene TRBJ1-2; D perhaps matches TRBD1 (5 bases). In germline, CDR1 is SGDLS, CDR2 YYNGEE. The CDR3 contains 14 residues. V lost 2 bases, J lost 3 bases, and 11 bases lay in between. The CDR3 loop is CASSVRWGDYGYTF. Here the CDR3 DNA reads TGTGCCAGCAGCGTGCGTTGGGGGGACTATGGCTACACCTTC.

J is TRBJ2-1 and V is TRBV12-5, with 11 bases fitting TRBD2. The CDR3 is 15 amino acids. Germline V CDR1 and CDR2: LGHNT, FRNRAP. V lost 1 base, J lost 5 bases, and 1 base stayed unmatched. As DNA, the CDR3 is TGTGCTAGTGGTTTGGGACTAGCGGGGAACAATGAGCAGTTCTTC. Its protein is CASGLGLAGNNEQFF. Using reference TRBV12-5 and TRBJ2-1 for the parts outside the CDR3, the full variable domain is DARVTQTPRHKVTEMGQEVTMRCQPILGHNTVFWYRQTMMQGLELLAYFRNRAPLDDSGMPKDRFSAEMPDATLATLKIQPSEPRDSAVYFCASGLGLAGNNEQFFGPGTRLTVL.

The genes are TRBV9 and TRBJ1-5; D is unclear. Germline-derived CDR1 and CDR2 are SGDLS and YYNGEE. V lost 0 bases to trimming and J lost 6 bases, with 10 bases between them. CDR3 length: 14 residues. The CDR3, as DNA: TGTGCCAGCAGCGTAGGTCAGGATGCTCAGCCCCAGCATTTT. As protein: CASSVGQDAQPQHF.

This clone was found a few times. This chain joins TRBV6-6 and TRBJ2-1, with D tentatively TRBD1 (6 bases). The CDR3 has 15 residues. Germline V lookup: CDR1 MNHNY, CDR2 SVGAGI (reference sequence). V was cut by 6 bases and J by 0 bases, with 12 bases left in between. CDR3 coding DNA: TGTGCCAGCAGCCGACAGGTCAGCTCCTACAATGAGCAGTTCTTC. Encoded protein: CASSRQVSSYNEQFF.

The chain combines TRBV7-2 with TRBJ2-5; 8 positions agree with TRBD1. Unmatched junction bases numbered 16, after V lost 5 bases and J lost 5 bases. Germline V lookup: CDR1 SGHTA, CDR2 FQGNSA. This CDR3 contains 17 residues. As DNA, the CDR3 is TGTGCCAGCAGCGGTGAAGGTCCAGGGGGCTTGGGGGAGACCCAGTACTTC. Residues: CASSGEGPGGLGETQYF. Looking up the rest from reference TRBV7-2 and TRBJ2-5 gives the full variable domain: GAGVSQSPSNKVTEKGKDVELRCDPISGHTALYWYRQSLGQGLEFLIYFQGNSAPDKSGLPSDRFSAERTGGSVSTLTIQRTQQEDSAVYLCASSGEGPGGLGETQYFGPGTRLLVL.

This clone appeared a few times. The CDR3 protein is CASSVVQSGELFF. DNA of the CDR3: TGTGCCAGCAGTGTAGTACAGTCCGGGGAGCTGTTTTTT. This chain joins TRBV2 and TRBJ2-2; no firm D call. The CDR3 runs to 13 residues. V lost 4 bases, J lost 6 bases, and 9 bases lay in between. The germline CDR1 and CDR2 sequences are SNHLY and FYNNEI.

The chain recombines TRBV7-9 with TRBJ2-1; 9 bases map to TRBD2. The V segment lost 3 bases and the J segment 5 bases; nucleotides outside the gene matches: 2. CDR3 length: 14 residues. Germline CDR1 and CDR2: SEHNR and FQNEAQ (reference sequence). CDR3 DNA: TGTGCCAGCAGCTTGACTAGCGGTGACAATGAGCAGTTCTTC. Translation gives CASSLTSGDNEQFF.

Only a few counts were recorded for this clone. The chain is built from TRBV29-1 and TRBJ2-3, with TRBD2 identical over 9 bases. The V gene's germline CDR1 is SQVTM and CDR2 ANQGSEA. The V gene end was trimmed by 7 bases and the J gene end by 4 bases; junction bases not matched to a gene: 9. There are 14 residues in the CDR3. CDR3 in DNA: TGCAGCGCTGATAGCGGGAGTTCAGCAGATACGCAGTATTTT. Residues: CSADSGSSADTQYF.

This clone has more than one count but fewer than ten. The chain recombines TRBV9 with TRBJ1-1; TRBD1 matches 9 bases. From germline, CDR1 is SGDLS and CDR2 YYNGEE. With V trimmed by 2 bases and J by 4 bases, 6 bases remained unmatched. The CDR3 loop spans 15 amino acids. CDR3 in DNA: TGTGCCAGCAGCGTTAGACAGGGGGAGAGCACTGAAGCTTTCTTT. Its translation is CASSVRQGESTEAFF.

The V gene is TRBV7-9, the J gene TRBJ2-1; 7 bases are a match to TRBD2. The germline CDR1 and CDR2 sequences are SEHNR and FQNEAQ (reference sequence). The CDR3 loop spans 15 amino acids. J was trimmed by 10 bases and V by 1 base; bases with no gene match: 10. The CDR3 loop reads CASSLERGEVGEQFF. The CDR3 coding sequence is TGTGCCAGCAGCTTAGAACGGGGGGAAGTCGGGGAGCAGTTCTTC.

This chain joins TRBV18 and TRBJ2-5, with D hard to call. The CDR3 consists of 14 residues. Per germline, CDR1 KGHSH and CDR2 LQKENI. Trimming removed 0 bases at V and 5 bases at J, with 10 bases between. The DNA of the CDR3 is TGTGCCAGCTCACCACCGATGGTCGGGGAGACCCAGTACTTC. It is translated as CASSPPMVGETQYF.

This clone has only a few counts. The genes are TRBV4-1 and TRBJ1-1; D is uncertain. The germline V gene encodes CDR1 MGHRA and CDR2 YSYEKL. Trimming cost V 0 bases and J 1 base, with 12 bases left between them. The CDR3 is made up of 16 amino acids. CDR3 amino acids: CASSQEKKGGNTEAFF. In DNA, the CDR3 is TGCGCCAGCAGCCAAGAAAAGAAAGGAGGGAACACTGAAGCTTTCTTT.

J is TRBJ2-7 and V is TRBV28; 13 positions agree with TRBD2. Germline V gives CDR1 MDHEN, CDR2 SYDVKM. The trim removed 6 bases at V and 6 bases at J, leaving 5 bases unmatched. This CDR3 is built from 14 residues. This CDR3 reads CASSPGLAGVEQYF. The DNA of the CDR3 is TGTGCCAGCAGCCCCGGACTAGCGGGAGTCGAGCAGTACTTC.

The rearrangement links TRBV6-5 to TRBJ2-7, with D possibly being TRBD2 (6 bases). From germline, CDR1 is MNHEY and CDR2 SVGAGI. Deletions cut 0 bases from V and 3 bases from J, with 9 bases between. The CDR3 runs 14 residues. The CDR3 is CASSYSGGFYEQYF. CDR3 in DNA: TGTGCCAGCAGTTACTCGGGGGGATTCTACGAGCAGTACTTC.

The chain joins TRBV11-3 to TRBJ2-1; D uncertain. The CDR3 has 14 amino acids. In germline, CDR1 is SGHNT, CDR2 YENEEA. Trimming stripped 2 bases from V and 5 bases from J, with 10 bases between. For the CDR3, the DNA is TGTGCCAGCAGCTTATCCGACACCGACAATGAGCAGTTCTTC. It yields the protein CASSLSDTDNEQFF.

This clone has a single count. This chain links TRBV10-3 with TRBJ2-2, with 13 positions matching TRBD2. The trim removed 2 bases at V and 7 bases at J, leaving 4 bases unmatched. Germline V lookup: CDR1 ENHRY, CDR2 SYGVKD. The CDR3 has 16 residues. CDR3 DNA: TGTGCCATCAGTGAGGGACTAGCGGGAGCTGACGGGGAGCTGTTTTTT. Its protein product is CAISEGLAGADGELFF.

V and J are TRBV2 and TRBJ1-2, with 7 bases matching TRBD1. The CDR3 extends over 13 amino acids. From germline, CDR1 is SNHLY and CDR2 FYNNEI. The J segment lost 7 bases and the V segment lost 6 bases, leaving 8 bases of the junction unmatched. The CDR3 reads CASSEDRSSGYTF. The CDR3 DNA sequence: TGTGCCAGCAGCGAGGACAGGTCGAGTGGCTACACCTTC.

This clone has more than one count but fewer than ten. V gene TRBV6-5 combines with J gene TRBJ2-3; D unclear. CDR1 is MNHEY and CDR2 is SVGAGI in the germline V gene. The V end lost 5 bases, the J end lost 3 bases, and 9 bases lay between the germline ends. This CDR3 is built from 13 residues. CDR3 DNA: TGTGCCAGCAGTCCGGTGTTGACAGATACGCAGTATTTT. It translates to CASSPVLTDTQYF.

In its sample, this clone was seen a few times. The chain combines TRBV9 with TRBJ2-1; 8 bases agree with TRBD2. Germline CDR1 and CDR2: SGDLS and YYNGEE. V trimming: 2 bases; J trimming: 4 bases; junction bases outside the gene matches: 11. The CDR3 spans 17 residues. The CDR3 loop reads CASSVAVTSGQYNEQFF. The DNA for the CDR3 is TGTGCCAGCAGCGTGGCGGTTACTAGCGGACAGTACAATGAGCAGTTCTTC.

The gene calls are TRBV7-9 and TRBJ1-5; 9 nucleotides align to TRBD1. Germline assignment: CDR1 SEHNR and CDR2 FQNEAQ (reference sequence). V shed 5 bases and J 9 bases; nucleotides not matched to a gene: 11. This CDR3 spans 15 amino acids. CDR3 sequence: CASSATGGVQGPQHF. CDR3 DNA: TGTGCCAGCAGCGCGACAGGGGGGGTGCAGGGGCCCCAGCATTTT.

This clone turned up a few times. The chain is built from TRBV9 and TRBJ2-3, with D maybe TRBD2 (5 bases). This CDR3 is built from 12 residues. Looked up from germline, CDR1 is SGDLS and CDR2 is YYNGEE. The V and J ends lost 0 bases and 7 bases respectively, with 6 bases between them. CDR3 DNA sequence: TGTGCCAGCAGCGTAGAGACTAATACGCAGTATTTT. Its protein is CASSVETNTQYF.

This clone was counted a few times. The chain recombines TRBV7-2 with TRBJ2-4; possible D gene TRBD1, 6 bases. Germline values: CDR1 SGHTA, CDR2 FQGNSA. V lost 1 base, J lost 6 bases, and 10 bases lay in between. This CDR3 is built from 14 residues. In nucleotides, the CDR3 is TGTGCCAGCAGCTTAGGGGGGCCAGGAAACATTCAGTACTTC. Residues: CASSLGGPGNIQYF.